This TCR beta chain was documented in a study of shared clonotypes between healthy human individuals. Study-wide points: Only a few donors were included, so the genetic and exposure-history diversity represented was limited. Naive CD4 clonotypes were shared across several donors at 4.5% to 6%. Only blood samples were collected, and tissue repertoires likely differ.

A single count supports this clone. The antigen is undetermined. Repertoires were generated with immunoSEQ multiplex PCR, while TCRdb's copy carries only in-frame clones and drops some. The profile covers some 2 million clones, with approximately 95% appearing a single time and roughly 1% taken by the ten largest. Naive CD8 cells were CD45RO-negative, positively selected for CCR7, excluding terminally differentiated effector memory CD45RA+ cells. Between the trimmed V and J ends, which lost 4 bases and 3 bases, there was a span of 15 bases. Germline values: CDR1 SEHNR, CDR2 FQNEAQ (reference sequence). CDR3 length equals 15 residues.

The receptor's source is a man between 18 and 29 years old in good health. V and J are TRBV7-9 and TRBJ2-5; tentative D call: TRBD1 (7 bases). Sequencing was performed on naive CD8+ T cells sorted from blood. Here the CDR3 DNA reads TGTGCCAGCAGCTACTGGACAGGCGGGGAAGAGACCCAGTACTTC. This encodes CASSYWTGGEETQYF.